Each of the 5 T cell receptor beta chains below was sequenced from the same sample in a study of neoadjuvant anti-PD-1 for oral cavity cancer. Measured with immunoSEQ multiplex PCR; TCRdb has only the in-frame clones, and not every one. The table shows approximately 8,200 clones, with approximately 70% occurring only once. Time point denoted: after neoadjuvant nivolumab, at surgical resection. The sequenced sample was PBMCs, obtained after nivolumab (anti-PD-1) treatment. The receptors shown here come from a person aged 35 to 85 with oral cavity squamous cell carcinoma.

The rearrangement links TRBV11-2 to TRBJ2-1; weak D call: TRBD1 (5 bases). This CDR3 contains 15 residues. The germline gives CDR1 SGHAT, CDR2 FQNNGV. Trimming stripped 4 bases from V and 12 bases from J, with 22 bases between. The CDR3 DNA reads TGTGCCAGCAGCTCAACGGTAGGGGTCCTTAGGTTGCAGTTCTTC. It yields the protein CASSSTVGVLRLQFF.

This clone has only one observation. The chain employs TRBV7-2 and TRBJ2-3; 10 positions match TRBD2. J lost 6 bases, V lost 1 base, and 4 bases had no gene match. The length of the CDR3 is 15 residues. Germline V lookup: CDR1 SGHTA, CDR2 FQGNSA. CDR3 amino acids: CASSLVFSGGDTQYF. The CDR3, as DNA: TGTGCCAGCAGCTTAGTCTTTAGCGGGGGGGATACGCAGTATTTT. Using reference TRBV7-2 and TRBJ2-3 for the parts outside the CDR3, the full variable domain is GAGVSQSPSNKVTEKGKDVELRCDPISGHTALYWYRQSLGQGLEFLIYFQGNSAPDKSGLPSDRFSAERTGGSVSTLTIQRTQQEDSAVYLCASSLVFSGGDTQYFGPGTRLTVL.

The genes are TRBV19 and TRBJ1-1; the match to TRBD1 covers 8 bases. This CDR3 is 15 amino acids long. The trim removed 10 bases at V and 1 base at J, leaving 11 bases unmatched. Germline V lookup: CDR1 LNHDA, CDR2 SQIVND (reference sequence). CDR3 loop: CAILTPGTGNTEAFF. The CDR3 DNA follows: TGTGCCATCCTTACCCCCGGGACAGGGAACACTGAAGCTTTCTTT.

This chain joins TRBV19 and TRBJ1-5; 7 bases match TRBD1. Germline V gives CDR1 LNHDA, CDR2 SQIVND (reference sequence). The ends lost 6 bases at V and 6 bases at J; junction bases unmatched: 8. This CDR3 contains 14 residues. CDR3 coding DNA: TGTGCCAGTAGCACACAGGGGAGGTTTCAGCCCCAGCATTTT. Translation gives CASSTQGRFQPQHF.

The J gene is TRBJ2-2, the V gene TRBV7-9; the D is unclear. In germline, CDR1 is SEHNR, CDR2 FQNEAQ (reference sequence). The CDR3 contains 16 residues. Deletions cut 5 bases from V and 0 bases from J, with 13 bases between. In DNA form, the CDR3 reads TGTGCCAGCAGCCACATGAGTGGCCCGAACACCGGGGAGCTGTTTTTT. Translation gives CASSHMSGPNTGELFF. Supplemented by reference TRBV7-9 and TRBJ2-2, the full variable domain reads DTGVSQNPRHKITKRGQNVTFRCDPISEHNRLYWYRQTLGQGPEFLTYFQNEAQLEKSRLLSDRFSAERPKGSFSTLEIQRTEQGDSAMYLCASSHMSGPNTGELFFGEGSRLTVL.